These 23 T cell receptor beta chains share one sample of origin, sequenced in a study of cytomegalovirus exposure and HLA in healthy donors. Primers for the PCR totalled 60 Vbeta and 13 Jbeta. The method was immunoSEQ multiplex PCR; TCRdb's version includes in-frame clones alone and lacks a portion of them. Of about 71,000 clones listed, roughly 64% are singletons. The sequencing sample was made of PBMCs. The origin of the receptors is a middle-aged man in good health and CMV-seropositive.

This chain uses TRBV11-2 with TRBJ1-2; D is possibly TRBD1 (5 bases). V was cut by 5 bases and J by 3 bases, with 16 bases left in between. CDR3 length: 15 residues. Germline V lookup: CDR1 SGHAT, CDR2 FQNNGV. The CDR3 sequence is CASSAWTSGDYGYTF. CDR3 bases: TGTGCCAGCAGCGCCTGGACATCGGGGGACTATGGCTACACCTTC.

The V call is TRBV4-1, the J call TRBJ2-7; D is unresolved. With 0 bases removed from V and 0 bases from J, the gap between germline ends came to 12 bases. CDR3 length equals 16 residues. CDR1 is MGHRA and CDR2 is YSYEKL in the germline V gene. The CDR3 sequence: CASSQEAATPSYEQYF. The CDR3 nucleotides read TGCGCCAGCAGCCAAGAGGCTGCCACCCCCTCCTACGAGCAGTACTTC.

This rearrangement joins TRBV6-1 to TRBJ2-7, with 9 bases fitting TRBD2. The V gene's germline CDR1 is MNHNS and CDR2 SASEGT. The CDR3 loop spans 15 amino acids. The V segment lost 5 bases and the J segment 0 bases; nucleotides outside the gene matches: 5. CDR3 sequence reads: CASSPLAGSSYEQYF. The CDR3 DNA reads TGTGCCAGCAGTCCCCTAGCGGGGAGCTCCTACGAGCAGTACTTC.

J is TRBJ1-2 and V is TRBV9; 7 bases are a match to TRBD1. Germline assignment: CDR1 SGDLS and CDR2 YYNGEE. The length of the CDR3 is 15 residues. With V trimmed by 0 bases and J by 7 bases, 9 bases remained unmatched. The CDR3: CASSVGSGGPLGYTF. In DNA form, the CDR3 reads TGTGCCAGCAGCGTAGGTTCAGGGGGACCTCTTGGCTACACCTTC.

V usage is TRBV25-1 and J usage is TRBJ2-5; D is ambiguous. Trimming pared 3 bases from V and 0 bases from J, leaving 11 bases between. CDR1 is MGHDK, CDR2 SYGVNS, per germline. The CDR3 length is 15 residues. The CDR3 DNA reads as TGTGCCAGCAGTGATGCCGCGAGGTACCAAGAGACCCAGTACTTC. Its protein product is CASSDAARYQETQYF.

The genes are TRBV6-5 and TRBJ2-7; 7 nucleotides match TRBD2. Germline V gives CDR1 MNHEY, CDR2 SVGAGI. The CDR3 is 14 residues long. The J segment lost 3 bases and the V segment lost 4 bases, leaving 6 bases of the junction unmatched. The CDR3 nucleotides are TGTGCCAGCAGTTTGGGAGGGGACTACTACGAGCAGTACTTC. Translated: CASSLGGDYYEQYF.

The V gene is TRBV18, the J gene TRBJ2-7, with TRBD1 matching over 8 bases. Germline CDR1 KGHSH, CDR2 LQKENI. J was trimmed by 3 bases and V by 3 bases; bases with no gene match: 1. The CDR3 length is 13 residues. The CDR3 nucleotides are TGTGCCAGCTCACCGGGACAGGACTACGAGCAGTACTTC. This encodes CASSPGQDYEQYF.

V and J are TRBV28 and TRBJ1-2; D perhaps matches TRBD1 (5 bases). Per germline, CDR1 MDHEN and CDR2 SYDVKM. The CDR3 sequence is 14 residues long. Trimming stripped 4 bases from V and 3 bases from J, with 12 bases between. For the CDR3, the DNA is TGTGCCAGCAGTTCCCCGACAGCCTACTATGGCTACACCTTC. Translation: CASSSPTAYYGYTF.

The rearrangement links TRBV27 to TRBJ1-3, with TRBD1 matching 8 bases. CDR1 and CDR2 (germline): MNHEY, SMNVEV (reference sequence). The CDR3 extends over 18 amino acids. The V gene end was trimmed by 5 bases and the J gene end by 0 bases; junction bases not matched to a gene: 12. The DNA of the CDR3 is TGTGCCAGCAGTCCAGGGACAGGAAGAGGAGACTCTGGAAACACCATATATTTT. Amino acid sequence: CASSPGTGRGDSGNTIYF.

The chain combines TRBV5-1 with TRBJ1-2; TRBD1 agrees at 7 bases. CDR3 size: 14 residues. In germline, CDR1 is SGHRS, CDR2 YFSETQ. V shed 0 bases and J 4 bases; nucleotides not matched to a gene: 3. DNA for the CDR3: TGCGCCAGCAGCTTGGGGACAGGCACCTATGGCTACACCTTC. Translating gives CASSLGTGTYGYTF.

This chain links TRBV4-2 with TRBJ1-1; 7 positions agree with TRBD1. CDR1 is LGHNA and CDR2 is YNFKEQ in the germline V gene. The length of the CDR3 is 14 residues. V lost 7 bases and J lost 2; bases outside the gene matches: 7. DNA for the CDR3: TGTGCCAGCAACATCGCAGGGGGTAACACTGAAGCTTTCTTT. Translating it yields CASNIAGGNTEAFF.

The gene calls are TRBV7-8 and TRBJ1-5; no definite D call. Looked up from germline, CDR1 is SGHVS and CDR2 is FQNEAQ. This CDR3 comprises 16 residues. Trimming took 6 bases from V and 1 from J, leaving 16 bases between them. DNA of the CDR3: TGTGCCAGCAGTTCGCTCGTGTTCCTAAGCAATCAGCCCCAGCATTTT. Its protein is CASSSLVFLSNQPQHF. Using reference TRBV7-8 and TRBJ1-5 for the parts outside the CDR3, the full variable domain is GAGVSQSPRYKVAKRGQDVALRCDPISGHVSLFWYQQALGQGPEFLTYFQNEAQLDKSGLPSDRFFAERPEGSVSTLKIQRTQQEDSAVYLCASSSLVFLSNQPQHFGDGTRLSIL.

The V gene is TRBV29-1, the J gene TRBJ2-7; TRBD2 aligns across 12 bases. The trim removed 1 base at V and 2 bases at J, leaving 3 bases unmatched. The CDR3 covers 15 residues. The germline V gene has CDR1 SQVTM and CDR2 ANQGSEA. CDR3 sequence: CSVEGLAGGAYEQYF. CDR3 in DNA: TGCAGCGTTGAAGGCCTAGCGGGAGGGGCCTACGAGCAGTACTTC.

The V call is TRBV19, the J call TRBJ1-3; no clear D. Germline V lookup: CDR1 LNHDA, CDR2 SQIVND (reference sequence). This CDR3 is 15 amino acids long. Deletions cut 4 bases from V and 9 bases from J, with 19 bases between. The CDR3 DNA follows: TGTGCCAGTAGTACTCAACACGTTCGAGGACTCACCATATATTTT. It is translated as CASSTQHVRGLTIYF. Using reference TRBV19 and TRBJ1-3 for the parts outside the CDR3, the full variable domain is DGGITQSPKYLFRKEGQNVTLSCEQNLNHDAMYWYRQDPGQGLRLIYYSQIVNDFQKGDIAEGYSVSREKKESFPLTVTSAQKNPTAFYLCASSTQHVRGLTIYFGEGSWLTVV.

The gene calls are TRBV2 and TRBJ1-5; TRBD1 matches at 7 bases. The CDR3 has 15 amino acids. The germline CDR1 and CDR2 sequences are SNHLY and FYNNEI. The V segment lost 6 bases and the J segment 4 bases; nucleotides outside the gene matches: 9. Written as DNA, the CDR3 is TGTGCCAGCAGCCCGACAGGGTTTGATAATCAGCCCCAGCATTTT. Protein sequence: CASSPTGFDNQPQHF.

This chain joins TRBV5-1 and TRBJ1-1; TRBD1 agrees at 9 bases. With 4 bases clipped from V and 4 bases from J, the junction kept 8 bases outside the gene matches. CDR1 and CDR2 from the germline V gene are SGHRS and YFSETQ. The CDR3 extends over 15 amino acids. The CDR3 bases are TGCGCCAGCAGCCCAAGGACAGGGGATTCCACTGAAGCTTTCTTT. As protein: CASSPRTGDSTEAFF.

The chain combines TRBV5-1 with TRBJ1-4, with 7 bases matching TRBD1. V lost 4 bases to trimming and J lost 7 bases; unmatched junction nucleotides: 4. The CDR3 length is 13 residues. The germline V gene has CDR1 SGHRS and CDR2 YFSETQ. The CDR3 DNA sequence: TGCGCCAGCAGCGAACGGACAGGTGAAAAACTGTTTTTT. As protein: CASSERTGEKLFF.

This clone showed up just a few times. The gene calls are TRBV5-8 and TRBJ1-4; 8 bases match TRBD1. J lost 8 bases, V lost 4 bases, and 10 bases had no gene match. Germline V CDR1 and CDR2: SGHTS, YDEGEE. The CDR3 totals 15 residues. CDR3 sequence reads: CASSILRGRGEKLFF. CDR3 nucleotides: TGTGCCAGCAGCATCCTCAGGGGGCGCGGGGAAAAACTGTTTTTT. Drawing the rest from reference TRBV5-8 and TRBJ1-4, the complete variable domain is EAGVTQSPTHLIKTRGQQATLRCSPISGHTSVYWYQQALGLGLQFLLWYDEGEERNRGNFPPRFSGRQFPNYSSELNVNALELEDSALYLCASSILRGRGEKLFFGSGTQLSVL.

The CDR3 DNA sequence: TGTGCCAGCAGTTACCAGGGGTCAGGCCAGCCCCAGCATTTT. This sequence encodes CASSYQGSGQPQHF. The V call is TRBV6-6, the J call TRBJ1-5, with D possibly matching TRBD1 (6 bases). Germline lookup yields CDR1 MNHNY and CDR2 SVGAGI (reference sequence). V lost 2 bases to trimming and J lost 7 bases, with 12 bases between them. CDR3 length: 14 amino acids.

The chain has TRBV6-5 and TRBJ2-7, with D possibly TRBD2 on 5 matching bases. CDR1 and CDR2 (germline): MNHEY, SVGAGI. The CDR3 is 11 residues long. Trimming cost V 10 bases and J 3 bases, with 10 bases left between them. Here the CDR3 DNA reads TGTGCCATCGGACGGGGCTACGAGCAGTACTTC. As protein: CAIGRGYEQYF.

In this sample, this clone turned up once. The V call is TRBV5-1, the J call TRBJ1-3; weak D call: TRBD1 (6 bases). Germline loops: CDR1 SGHRS, CDR2 YFSETQ. Trimming took 6 bases from V and 1 from J, leaving 11 bases between them. CDR3 size: 14 residues. CDR3 region: CASTDRPSGNTIYF. The CDR3 bases are TGCGCCAGCACCGACAGGCCTTCTGGAAACACCATATATTTT.

V usage is TRBV4-2 and J usage is TRBJ1-5; D is possibly TRBD1 (5 bases). Germline CDR1 LGHNA, CDR2 YNFKEQ. This CDR3 spans 16 amino acids. The V and J ends lost 4 bases and 1 base respectively, with 14 bases between them. CDR3 sequence reads: CASSPSTGQSNQPQHF. The CDR3 nucleotides are TGTGCCAGCAGCCCGTCCACCGGACAAAGCAATCAGCCCCAGCATTTT.

The rearrangement uses TRBV9 and TRBJ1-2, with D tentatively TRBD1 (6 bases). Trimming cost V 5 bases and J 3 bases, with 20 bases left between them. Germline values: CDR1 SGDLS, CDR2 YYNGEE. The length of the CDR3 is 16 residues. The CDR3: CASSLQGNGFDYGYTF. The CDR3 DNA reads TGTGCCAGCAGTCTACAGGGTAATGGCTTCGACTATGGCTACACCTTC.